The table lists the clone carrying this T cell receptor (beta chain) with a few counts. Original processing notes: By means of reference gene primer amplification, nucleated cell counts were estimated. The method was immunoSEQ multiplex PCR; TCRdb's version includes in-frame clones alone and lacks a portion of them. D and trimming come from the DNA, and the V and J calls and clone size come from that table. The sample lists more than 50,000 clones; 89% were seen once. Germline V gene sequence: CDR1 SGHRS, CDR2 YFSETQ. The ends were cut back, 3 bases at V and 0 bases at J, with 10 bases in the middle. This CDR3 contains 14 residues. This sample stems from a study of blood T cell repertoires in COVID-19. The overall study: Sites in the United States, Italy and Spain provided acute and convalescent COVID-19 samples. T cells, B-cell-depleted T cells, or PBMCs provided the cDNA or gDNA that served as material.

This sequence was found in a man aged 60 to 75 with active COVID-19. The sequenced sample was peripheral blood. The chain uses TRBV5-1 and TRBJ2-7; weak D call: TRBD2 (6 bases). For the CDR3, the DNA is TGCGCCAGCAGCTGGGGGACTCACTCCTACGAGCAGTACTTC. Translated, it gives CASSWGTHSYEQYF. Full variable domain (missing parts from reference TRBV5-1 and TRBJ2-7): KAGVTQTPRYLIKTRGQQVTLSCSPISGHRSVSWYQQTPGQGLQFLFEYFSETQRNKGNFPGRFSGRQFSNSRSEMNVSTLELGDSALYLCASSWGTHSYEQYFGPGTRLTVT.